The 13 T cell receptor beta chains listed next were all sequenced from one sample in a study of identical twins. A single record per CDR3 protein comes from TCRdb applying MiXCR to the 5' RACE reads. The sample yields 420,000 or so distinct CDR3 sequences, approximately 18% seen once. Sequencing input: naive T cells sorted from blood. The receptors were gathered from a man aged 50 or older in good health.

J is TRBJ1-6 and V is TRBV4-3, with D possibly being TRBD1 (5 bases). From germline, CDR1 is LGHNA and CDR2 YSLEER. The V end lost 3 bases, the J end lost 6 bases, and 9 bases lay between the germline ends. The CDR3 sequence is 14 residues long. CDR3 residues: CASSHPGTNSPLHF. The CDR3, as DNA: TGCGCCAGCAGCCATCCCGGGACTAATTCACCCCTCCACTTT.

The rearrangement joins TRBV4-1 to TRBJ2-4, with 11 positions matching TRBD2. Germline CDR1 reads MGHRA; CDR2 reads YSYEKL. The CDR3 runs to 18 residues. V gave up 3 bases and J gave up 3 bases; unmatched junction bases: 10. The CDR3 sequence: CASSQNVAGGRIKNIQYF. The CDR3 DNA follows: TGCGCCAGCAGCCAGAACGTAGCGGGGGGGCGAATCAAAAACATTCAGTACTTC.

This sequence joins TRBV18 and TRBJ2-1; the D gene is possibly TRBD1 (5 bases). CDR1 and CDR2 from the germline V gene are KGHSH and LQKENI. The CDR3 sequence is 16 residues long. Deletions cut 0 bases from V and 0 bases from J, with 9 bases between. The CDR3 nucleotides are TGTGCCAGCTCACCACCCCAGGGTGGCTCCTACAATGAGCAGTTCTTC. It codes for CASSPPQGGSYNEQFF.

This clonotype has ten or more counts. The chain carries TRBV7-9 and TRBJ2-7; TRBD2 matches at 9 bases. V trimming: 4 bases; J trimming: 3 bases; junction bases outside the gene matches: 7. The CDR3 has 15 amino acids. Per the germline V gene, CDR1 is SEHNR and CDR2 is FQNEAQ (reference sequence). The CDR3 reads CASSSRLAENYEQYF. CDR3 coding DNA: TGTGCCAGCAGCTCCAGACTAGCGGAAAACTACGAGCAGTACTTC.

V and J are TRBV7-2 and TRBJ2-7; a weak D match, TRBD1 (6 bases). The germline V gene has CDR1 SGHTA and CDR2 FQGNSA. The length of the CDR3 is 16 residues. Deletions cut 1 base from V and 6 bases from J, with 19 bases between. The CDR3 region is CASSLGPGRDKGEQYF. CDR3 DNA sequence: TGTGCCAGCAGCTTAGGTCCAGGCAGGGACAAGGGCGAGCAGTACTTC.

Concerning this clonotype itself: This may stem from a read error, because a much larger clone lies one nucleotide away. This chain connects TRBV9 to TRBJ2-5, with 10 bases fitting TRBD1. CDR3 size: 14 residues. The germline CDR1 and CDR2 sequences are SGDLS and YYNGEE. This CDR3 reads CASGVDRGLETQYF. CDR3 bases: TGTGCCAGCGGCGTCGACAGGGGGCTAGAGACCCAGTACTTC.

Ten or more counts support this clonotype. This chain uses TRBV20-1 with TRBJ2-1; 10 bases are shared with TRBD2. Trimming cost V 6 bases and J 7 bases; bases outside gene matches: 9. The CDR3 covers 14 residues. Per germline, CDR1 DFQATT and CDR2 SNEGSKA (reference sequence). CDR3 bases: TGCAGTGCCGTGGGGGGACTAGCGATTAATGAGCAGTTCTTC. Amino acids: CSAVGGLAINEQFF.

This clonotype appeared a few times. The CDR3 DNA follows: TGTGCCAGCAGCAACCCTGGGGCCTACGAGCAGTACTTC. Protein sequence: CASSNPGAYEQYF. J is TRBJ2-7 and V is TRBV28; D gene unclear. In germline, CDR1 is MDHEN, CDR2 SYDVKM. Trimming cost V 6 bases and J 2 bases, with 11 bases left between them. This CDR3 comprises 13 residues. Variable domain in full (rest from reference TRBV28 and TRBJ2-7): DVKVTQSSRYLVKRTGEKVFLECVQDMDHENMFWYRQDPGLGLRLIYFSYDVKMKEKGDIPEGYSVSREKKERFSLILESASTNQTSMYLCASSNPGAYEQYFGPGTRLTVT.

This clonotype was seen only a few times. V is TRBV11-2 and J is TRBJ2-3; D call uncertain. Deletions cut 1 base from V and 2 bases from J, with 19 bases between. The CDR3 has 18 residues. From germline, CDR1 is SGHAT and CDR2 FQNNGV. The CDR3 reads CASSLVPPIQAPTDTQYF. The CDR3 DNA reads TGTGCCAGCAGCTTAGTCCCCCCGATCCAGGCTCCCACAGATACGCAGTATTTT. Full variable domain (outside the CDR3, taken from reference TRBV11-2 and TRBJ2-3): EAGVAQSPRYKIIEKRQSVAFWCNPISGHATLYWYQQILGQGPKLLIQFQNNGVVDDSQLPKDRFSAERLKGVDSTLKIQPAKLEDSAVYLCASSLVPPIQAPTDTQYFGPGTRLTVL.

This clonotype was picked up a small number of times. This chain connects TRBV5-1 to TRBJ2-3, with D tentatively TRBD2 (5 bases). V was trimmed by 4 bases and J by 3 bases, leaving 12 bases between them. Germline CDR1 is SGHRS and CDR2 is YFSETQ. The CDR3 contains 14 residues. CDR3 bases: TGCGCCAGCAGCCTAGCTGCCCCTACAGATACGCAGTATTTT. Protein: CASSLAAPTDTQYF.

In its sample, this clonotype was seen many times. This chain connects TRBV6-2 or TRBV6-3 to TRBJ2-7; 7 bases are a match to TRBD2. V shed 2 bases and J 5 bases; nucleotides not matched to a gene: 6. The CDR3 totals 14 residues. Germline V CDR1 and CDR2: MNHEY, SVGEGT. CDR3 coding DNA: TGTGCCAGCAGTTACACAGCGGGAAGCCACGAGCAGTACTTC. This translates into CASSYTAGSHEQYF.

V gene TRBV20-1 combines with J gene TRBJ2-5, with D possibly matching TRBD2 (5 bases). This CDR3 has 12 amino acids. The germline V and J ends were trimmed by 3 bases and 5 bases, with 10 bases remaining between them. Germline V gene data show CDR1 as DFQATT and CDR2 as SNEGSKA (reference sequence). CDR3 amino acids: CSARRPGETQYF. The DNA of the CDR3 is TGCAGTGCTAGGAGGCCGGGGGAGACCCAGTACTTC.

This clonotype was seen more than once but under ten times. The chain carries TRBV7-9 and TRBJ1-4; no definite D call. Germline CDR1 and CDR2: SEHNR and FQNEAQ (reference sequence). This CDR3 is 14 amino acids long. V lost 3 bases to trimming and J lost 8 bases, with 13 bases between them. CDR3 nucleotide sequence: TGTGCCAGCAGCTTTGGGCCTCTGCGGGAAAAACTGTTTTTT. Protein: CASSFGPLREKLFF.